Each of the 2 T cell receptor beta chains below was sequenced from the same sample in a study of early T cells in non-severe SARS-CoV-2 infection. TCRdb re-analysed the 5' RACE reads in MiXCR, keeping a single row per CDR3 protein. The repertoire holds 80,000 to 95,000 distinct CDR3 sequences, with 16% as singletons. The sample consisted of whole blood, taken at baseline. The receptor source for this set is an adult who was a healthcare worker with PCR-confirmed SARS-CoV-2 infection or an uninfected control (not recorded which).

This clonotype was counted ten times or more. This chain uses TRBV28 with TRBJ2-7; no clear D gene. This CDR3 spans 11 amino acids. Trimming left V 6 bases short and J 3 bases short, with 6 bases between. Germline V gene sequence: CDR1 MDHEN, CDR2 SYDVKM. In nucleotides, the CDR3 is TGTGCCAGCAGCTTCCGCTACGAGCAGTACTTC. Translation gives CASSFRYEQYF.

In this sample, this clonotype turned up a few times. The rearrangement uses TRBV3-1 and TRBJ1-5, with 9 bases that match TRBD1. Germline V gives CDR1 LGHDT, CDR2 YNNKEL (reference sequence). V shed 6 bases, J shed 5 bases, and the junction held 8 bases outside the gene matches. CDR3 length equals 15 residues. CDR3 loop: CASSRGQGSYQPQHF. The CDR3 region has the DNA TGTGCCAGCAGTAGGGGACAGGGAAGCTATCAGCCCCAGCATTTT.